Shown below are 20 T cell receptor beta chains from a single sample sequenced in a study of blood T cells in healthy people across ages. For the second PCR, which ran for about 6 to 12 cycles, a sample-barcoded 5' primer and a J-beta primer mix were used. TCRdb fed the 5' RACE reads into MiXCR, producing one record per CDR3 protein. Counted here are around 990,000 distinct CDR3 sequences, roughly two fifths occurring once; the ten biggest clones make up less than 15%. Sequences were obtained from blood. These TCRs come from a young man in good health.

In this sample, this clonotype turned up once. J is TRBJ2-3 and V is TRBV7-9; 7 bases align to TRBD1. CDR1 is SEHNR and CDR2 is FQNEAQ in the germline V gene (reference sequence). Trimming at V came to 5 bases and at J to 4 bases, leaving 6 bases not matched to a gene. This CDR3 is 14 amino acids long. CDR3 in amino acids: CASSDRETPDTQYF. CDR3 DNA: TGTGCCAGCAGCGACAGGGAAACCCCAGATACGCAGTATTTT.

This clonotype was counted between two and nine times. The chain employs TRBV20-1 and TRBJ1-2; 8 bases fit TRBD1. This CDR3 is 12 amino acids long. Germline-derived CDR1 and CDR2 are DFQATT and SNEGSKA (reference sequence). The ends lost 5 bases at V and 8 bases at J; junction bases unmatched: 7. The CDR3 sequence: CSASGGMGGYTF. Written as DNA, the CDR3 is TGCAGTGCTTCAGGGGGCATGGGAGGCTACACCTTC.

This sequence joins TRBV7-2 and TRBJ2-5; 9 bases are shared with TRBD1. The J call may be wrong; the DNA end is better matched by TRBJ2-7. Germline CDR1 and CDR2: SGHTA and FQGNSA. The CDR3 sequence is 15 residues long. DNA of the CDR3: TGTGCCAGCAGCTTAATGGGGACAGGGAGTAACGAGCAGTACTTC. Residues: CASSLMGTGSNEQYF.

This clonotype was seen at least ten times. The genes are TRBV7-2 and TRBJ1-5; D remains unclear. Between the trimmed V and J ends, which lost 5 bases and 0 bases, there was a span of 5 bases. Germline CDR1 is SGHTA and CDR2 is FQGNSA. This CDR3 has 13 amino acids. The CDR3 DNA is TGTGCCAGCAGCCCCAGTAGCAATCAGCCCCAGCATTTT. Residues: CASSPSSNQPQHF. The full variable domain, completed using reference TRBV7-2 and TRBJ1-5, is GAGVSQSPSNKVTEKGKDVELRCDPISGHTALYWYRQSLGQGLEFLIYFQGNSAPDKSGLPSDRFSAERTGGSVSTLTIQRTQQEDSAVYLCASSPSSNQPQHFGDGTRLSIL.

The V call is TRBV20-1, the J call TRBJ2-1, with 10 bases fitting TRBD2. This CDR3 comprises 17 residues. Per germline, CDR1 DFQATT and CDR2 SNEGSKA (reference sequence). Trimming at V came to 1 base and at J to 8 bases, leaving 14 bases not matched to a gene. The CDR3 is CSARAQGPTSGLYEQFF. In DNA form, the CDR3 reads TGCAGTGCTAGAGCCCAAGGGCCGACTAGCGGGCTCTATGAGCAGTTCTTC.

A few counts support this clonotype. The rearrangement uses TRBV4-2 and TRBJ1-1; D remains ambiguous. Trimming shortened V by 0 bases and J by 2 bases, and 10 bases separated the two germline ends. This CDR3 has 15 amino acids. CDR1 and CDR2 (germline): LGHNA, YNFKEQ. The CDR3 loop is CASSQDPQLNTEAFF. In nucleotides, the CDR3 is TGTGCCAGCAGCCAAGATCCCCAGCTTAACACTGAAGCTTTCTTT.

The chain combines TRBV5-1 with TRBJ2-7, with 7 bases lining up with TRBD1. V gave up 4 bases and J gave up 3 bases; unmatched junction bases: 13. The germline CDR1 and CDR2 sequences are SGHRS and YFSETQ. CDR3 length: 16 residues. The CDR3 loop is CASSQETGTAHYEQYF. CDR3 nucleotides: TGCGCCAGCAGCCAGGAGACAGGGACAGCCCACTACGAGCAGTACTTC.

About this clonotype: A junction boundary mismatches the germline segment, possibly from a read error. V usage is TRBV4-1 and J usage is TRBJ1-1; possible D gene TRBD1, 5 bases. CDR3 size: 17 residues. Germline values: CDR1 MGHRA, CDR2 YSYEKL. The CDR3 bases are TGCGCCAGCGGCCAAGAAGGGTCAGGGCAGGGACGGACTGAAGCTTTCTTT. Translating gives CASGQEGSGQGRTEAFF.

This chain connects TRBV27 to TRBJ1-1; D gene unclear. CDR1 and CDR2 from the germline V gene are MNHEY and SMNVEV (reference sequence). This CDR3 has 17 amino acids. Trimming shortened V by 4 bases and J by 6 bases, and 24 bases separated the two germline ends. The CDR3 reads CASSSWPAVLTDSEAFF. Written as DNA, the CDR3 is TGTGCCAGCAGTTCCTGGCCAGCAGTTCTGACTGACTCTGAAGCTTTCTTT.

This chain connects TRBV9 to TRBJ1-2, with D tentatively TRBD1 (6 bases). Trimming took off 4 bases at V and 7 bases at J, with 20 bases between the two ends. Germline values: CDR1 SGDLS, CDR2 YYNGEE. This CDR3 has 15 amino acids. The CDR3 DNA reads as TGTGCCAGCAGCCCAGCGGTGTATTCGGACAGTGGCTACACCTTC. The encoded protein is CASSPAVYSDSGYTF.

This chain uses TRBV14 with TRBJ2-1; no firm D call. CDR1 is SGHDN and CDR2 is FVKESK in the germline V gene. Trimming pared 4 bases from V and 13 bases from J, leaving 14 bases between. The CDR3 runs 12 residues. The DNA for the CDR3 is TGTGCCAGCAGCCCCATAGGAATAGGTCAGTTCTTC. Translated: CASSPIGIGQFF.

This clonotype was seen just once. The rearrangement links TRBV20-1 to TRBJ2-2; 8 bases line up with TRBD2. The CDR3 extends over 16 amino acids. V lost 0 bases, J lost 7 bases, and 10 bases stayed unmatched. Germline V CDR1 and CDR2: DFQATT, SNEGSKA (reference sequence). CDR3 residues: CSARDLTGGPDGELFF. Here the CDR3 DNA reads TGCAGTGCTAGAGATCTGACGGGGGGGCCTGACGGGGAGCTGTTTTTT.

The chain carries TRBV2 and TRBJ1-6, with a tentative D call TRBD1 (5 bases). CDR1 and CDR2 from the germline V gene are SNHLY and FYNNEI. V was clipped by 10 bases and J by 0 bases, with 13 bases between them. The CDR3 has 15 residues. In nucleotides, the CDR3 is TGTGCCACGGGGACGGGGCGCTCCTATAATTCACCCCTCCACTTT. Amino acid sequence: CATGTGRSYNSPLHF. The full variable domain, in which reference TRBV2 and TRBJ1-6 provide the parts outside the CDR3, is EPEVTQTPSHQVTQMGQEVILRCVPISNHLYFYWYRQILGQKVEFLVSFYNNEISEKSEIFDDQFSVERPDGSNFTLKIRSTKLEDSAMYFCATGTGRSYNSPLHFGNGTRLTVT.

The V call is TRBV4-3, the J call TRBJ2-1; no firm D call. The V gene's germline CDR1 is LGHNA and CDR2 YSLEER. With 0 bases removed from V and 8 bases from J, the gap between germline ends came to 17 bases. The CDR3 contains 16 residues. CDR3 DNA: TGCGCCAGCAGCCAAGAAAGGGATTTCCTGGGCGATGAGCAGTTCTTC. Protein product: CASSQERDFLGDEQFF.

This chain uses TRBV20-1 with TRBJ1-6, with D possibly TRBD1 on 5 matching bases. CDR1 and CDR2 (germline): DFQATT, SNEGSKA (reference sequence). V was pared by 0 bases and J by 8 bases, with 14 bases between. CDR3 size: 15 residues. CDR3 sequence (DNA): TGCAGTGCTAGAGACCCAGGGACTAATTATTCACCCCTCCACTTT. Protein sequence: CSARDPGTNYSPLHF.

This clonotype was recorded a few times. V usage is TRBV5-6 and J usage is TRBJ1-2; D gene unclear. Germline V lookup: CDR1 SGHDT, CDR2 YYEEEE. This CDR3 is 13 amino acids long. Trimming pared 1 base from V and 4 bases from J, leaving 8 bases between. The CDR3 sequence is CASSLFEGYGYTF. The CDR3 coding sequence is TGTGCCAGCAGCTTGTTTGAAGGCTATGGCTACACCTTC.

J is TRBJ2-2 and V is TRBV5-6; no firm D call. This CDR3 has 16 amino acids. CDR1 and CDR2 (germline): SGHDT, YYEEEE. Trimming pared 4 bases from V and 2 bases from J, leaving 15 bases between. The CDR3 bases are TGTGCCAGCAGCCACCGAAGCGCGGAAAACACCGGGGAGCTGTTTTTT. It encodes CASSHRSAENTGELFF.

This clonotype was detected once. The rearrangement joins TRBV29-1 to TRBJ2-4; D tentatively reads TRBD1 or TRBD2 (5 bases each). V was cut by 4 bases and J by 13 bases, with 20 bases left in between. The CDR3 extends over 13 amino acids. The germline CDR1 and CDR2 sequences are SQVTM and ANQGSEA. This CDR3 reads CSVGQGVYNEQYF. The CDR3 DNA sequence: TGCAGCGTTGGCCAGGGAGTCTACAATGAGCAGTACTTC. The variable domain in full, with the rest retrieved from reference TRBV29-1 and TRBJ2-4, is SAVISQKPSRDICQRGTSLTIQCQVDSQVTMMFWYRQQPGQSLTLIATANQGSEATYESGFVIDKFPISRPNLTFSTLTVSNMSPEDSSIYLCSVGQGVYNEQYFGAGTRLSVL.

The chain has TRBV20-1 and TRBJ2-7; D not resolved. This CDR3 has 12 residues. The germline gives CDR1 DFQATT, CDR2 SNEGSKA (reference sequence). Trimming took 3 bases from V and 7 from J, leaving 13 bases between them. CDR3 sequence (DNA): TGCAGTGCTAGTTCATCGAACAATGAGCAGTACTTC. Protein: CSASSSNNEQYF.

In its sample, this clonotype was seen a few times. The chain couples TRBV2 to TRBJ2-1; D not resolved. This CDR3 spans 13 amino acids. Germline values: CDR1 SNHLY, CDR2 FYNNEI. The V end was cut by 8 bases, the J end by 5 bases, with 13 bases between. The CDR3 spells CASDGPSDNEQFF. Written as DNA, the CDR3 is TGTGCCAGCGACGGGCCCTCGGACAATGAGCAGTTCTTC.